This T cell receptor beta chain was recovered during a study of shared clonotypes between healthy human individuals. General study findings and limits: For naive CD4 cells, 4% to 5% of clonotypes were shared across a handful of donors. Depth was large, yet rarefaction showed that sorted-subset sequencing was incomplete.

The data were produced by immunoSEQ multiplex PCR, yet TCRdb's version contains in-frame clones alone and is incomplete. The sample holds 560,000 or so clones, approximately 96% seen once. The CDR3 extends over 15 amino acids. V gave up 0 bases and J gave up 7 bases, with 16 bases separating them. Germline lookup yields CDR1 ENHRY and CDR2 SYGVKD. CD45RO-negative CD8 cells positively selected for CCR7 made up the naive population, which excluded terminally differentiated effector memory CD45RA+ cells. About this clone itself: The antigen is unknown.

The sequence came from a woman younger than 45 in good health. The sequenced sample consisted of naive CD8+ T cells sorted from blood. The chain links TRBV10-3 to TRBJ2-7; D is perhaps TRBD1 or TRBD2 (6 bases each). The CDR3 DNA follows: TGTGCCATCAGTGAGTCGGTCGGGGGCTTGGGTGAGCAGTACTTC. Its protein product is CAISESVGGLGEQYF.